Below are 8 T cell receptor beta chains sequenced from a single sample in a study of T cell clonality in common variable immunodeficiency (dated by TCRdb to between 2015 and 2017). Receptor libraries were prepared by the immunoSEQ multiplex PCR assay. TCRdb took this table from immuneACCESS and kept in-frame rearrangements with V and J called. Such tables lack part of the clones; where checked against another copy, unresolved V genes explain under half of the gap, and the rest is unexplained. The table shows 44,000 or so clones here, with no singletons. Around 0.7% of the sample rests with the top ten. The source material was peripheral blood mononuclear cells. The receptors stem from a person aged 18 to 75 in good health.

This clone was detected many times. The CDR3 sequence: CASSGISGTVSYEQYF. The part of the CDR3 DNA that was read is TGCGCCAGCAGCGGAATTTCCGGGACAGTCTCCTACGAG. This chain uses TRBV5-1 with TRBJ2-7, with TRBD1 identical over 7 bases. The read ends 3 residues early relative to the CDR3; the germline J gene fills the gap. The CDR3 consists of 16 residues. The germline V gene encodes CDR1 SGHRS and CDR2 YFSETQ. V lost 4 bases, J lost 0 bases, and 10 bases stayed unmatched.

This clone came up many times. This chain's CDR3 is CASSLTQQERPDTQYF. The DNA read from the CDR3 is TGTGCCAGCAGCCTAACACAGCAGGAGAGACCAGATACG. The V gene is TRBV12-3 or TRBV12-4, the J gene TRBJ2-3; no reliable D call. The CDR3 end is not reached by the read, which stops 3 residues before it; the germline J gene fills it in. V lost 6 bases and J lost 4, with 20 bases in between. CDR3 size: 16 residues.

Many counts were recorded for this clone. The read gets to within 3 residues of the CDR3 end, and the germline J gene fills in the rest. This chain connects TRBV28 to TRBJ2-7; TRBD1 might be the D (6 bases). The CDR3 has 13 amino acids. V was pared by 6 bases and J by 2 bases, with 11 bases between. Germline V gene data show CDR1 as MDHEN and CDR2 as SYDVKM. The DNA read from the CDR3 is TGTGCCAGCAGAACGGGACACCCCTACGAG. This gives the protein CASRTGHPYE. The entire CDR3 reads CASRTGHPYEQYF.

This clone came up many times. The read is 3 residues too short to cover the CDR3 end, so that end is filled in from the germline J gene. This sequence joins TRBV20-1 and TRBJ2-7, with TRBD1 identical over 7 bases. The CDR3 covers 13 residues. CDR1 is DFQATT, CDR2 SNEGSKA, per germline (reference sequence). The V and J ends lost 3 bases and 4 bases, in that order; junction bases with no gene match: 6. The CDR3 bases that were read are TGCAGTGCTAGGGCCGGGACAGATTACGAG. Translated: CSARAGTDYE. The full CDR3 protein reads CSARAGTDYEQYF.

This clone was seen ten or more times. The DNA ends 3 residues before the CDR3 does, and the rest of the CDR3 is filled in from the germline J gene. The V and J genes are TRBV6-2 or TRBV6-3 and TRBJ1-4; maybe TRBD1 (5 bases). CDR1 is MNHEY, CDR2 SVGEGT, per germline. V was pared by 9 bases and J by 0 bases, with 11 bases between. This CDR3 contains 14 residues. The CDR3 region is CASGADPTNEKLFF. Incomplete CDR3 DNA: TGTGCCAGTGGGGCCGACCCAACTAATGAAAAA.

This clone was counted at least ten times. The read terminates 3 residues before the CDR3 end, so the remaining end is supplied by the germline J gene. This chain connects TRBV20-1 to TRBJ1-5; 7 bases map to TRBD1. The CDR3 consists of 15 residues. The ends lost 3 bases at V and 2 bases at J; junction bases unmatched: 7. From germline, CDR1 is DFQATT and CDR2 SNEGSKA (reference sequence). The sequenced part of the CDR3 DNA is TGCAGTGCTAGCCGGGACAGCGGCGGCAATCAGCCC. This sequence encodes CSASRDSGGNQP. The whole CDR3 reads CSASRDSGGNQPQHF.

This clone was observed many times. The sequence runs out 3 residues before the end of the CDR3; the remainder is reconstructed from the germline J gene. The rearrangement links TRBV4-2 to TRBJ2-7, with D possibly matching TRBD1 (5 bases). The V end was cut by 0 bases, the J end by 2 bases, with 8 bases between. The length of the CDR3 is 14 residues. Germline V gives CDR1 LGHNA, CDR2 YNFKEQ. CDR3 region: CASSQDPTAYEQYF. Incomplete CDR3 DNA: TGTGCCAGCAGCCAAGACCCGACAGCCTACGAG.

This clone occurred many times. From the germline J gene comes the end of the CDR3, since the read stops 3 residues before it. The rearrangement uses TRBV20-1 and TRBJ2-7; 11 nucleotides match TRBD2. Germline V gene lookup returns CDR1 DFQATT and CDR2 SNEGSKA (reference sequence). V shed 4 bases, J shed 1 base, and the junction held 6 bases outside the gene matches. The CDR3 contains 15 residues. CDR3 loop: CSATEGLAASYEQYF. The sequenced CDR3 bases are TGCAGTGCTACCGAGGGACTAGCGGCTTCCTACGAG.